This T cell receptor (beta chain) is drawn from a study of siplizumab effects on memory and regulatory T cells. Findings and limits, study-wide: Significant reduction of alloreactive sequences traceable to unstimulated CD4+ memory cells was observed with siplizumab.

The CDR3 extends over 14 amino acids. Germline CDR1 is SNHLY and CDR2 is FYNNEI. The V gene lost 7 bases and the J gene lost 7 bases, with 16 bases spanning the gap. Here immunoSEQ multiplex PCR was the method, and the copy in TCRdb shows in-frame clones only, minus some. The data hold roughly 93,000 clones, with over 90% observed a single time. This clone was recorded only once. Its antigen remains unidentified. Input material: non-Treg CD4+ T cells sorted from blood. This rearrangement joins TRBV2 to TRBJ2-2; no clear D. This clonotype was obtained from a human donor in good health. CDR3 coding DNA: TGTGCCAGCAACAGAAGGACGGACGTCGGGGAGCTGTTTTTT. Translated, it gives CASNRRTDVGELFF. The full variable domain, rest sourced from reference TRBV2 and TRBJ2-2, is EPEVTQTPSHQVTQMGQEVILRCVPISNHLYFYWYRQILGQKVEFLVSFYNNEISEKSEIFDDQFSVERPDGSNFTLKIRSTKLEDSAMYFCASNRRTDVGELFFGEGSRLTVL.